This passage covers 22 T cell receptor beta chains from one sample sequenced in a study of T cells in narcolepsy. Clones were sequenced by immunoSEQ multiplex PCR, and TCRdb holds only the in-frame ones, with some missing. The sample yields tens of thousands of clones, approximately 78% seen once. Sequenced material: CD45RA- memory CD4+ T cells from PBMCs. Receptor source: a human donor with narcolepsy.

This chain connects TRBV6-5 to TRBJ1-5; the D gene is possibly TRBD1 (6 bases). The CDR3 consists of 15 residues. Looked up from germline, CDR1 is MNHEY and CDR2 is SVGAGI. V shed 0 bases and J shed 2 bases, with 8 bases lying between them. DNA of the CDR3: TGTGCCAGCAGTTACTCGAGACAGGGCAATCAGCCCCAGCATTTT. Translated: CASSYSRQGNQPQHF.

This clone showed up just a few times. V gene TRBV10-3 combines with J gene TRBJ2-1; TRBD2 matches at 14 bases. The CDR3 loop spans 15 amino acids. CDR1 is ENHRY, CDR2 SYGVKD, per germline. The V segment lost 11 bases and the J segment 0 bases; nucleotides outside the gene matches: 3. CDR3 sequence (DNA): TGTGCCTCCGGACTAGCGGGGGGCTCCTACAATGAGCAGTTCTTC. The encoded protein is CASGLAGGSYNEQFF.

This clone was recorded a few times. The rearrangement uses TRBV6-6 and TRBJ1-1; 8 bases are shared with TRBD1. J gave up 8 bases and V 4 bases, and 3 bases lay outside the gene matches. This CDR3 spans 12 amino acids. CDR1 and CDR2 (germline): MNHNY, SVGAGI (reference sequence). The CDR3 spells CASSSDRVEAFF. The CDR3 bases are TGTGCCAGCAGTTCGGACAGGGTGGAAGCTTTCTTT.

The chain couples TRBV11-1 to TRBJ1-3, with 7 nucleotides matching TRBD1. Germline V gene sequence: CDR1 SGHAT, CDR2 FQDESV (reference sequence). CDR3 length: 14 amino acids. The V gene end was trimmed by 5 bases and the J gene end by 7 bases; junction bases not matched to a gene: 8. This chain's CDR3 is CASSLNDRVNTIYF. DNA of the CDR3: TGTGCCAGCAGCCTAAACGACAGGGTGAACACCATATATTTT.

The chain employs TRBV14 and TRBJ1-4; D call uncertain. The length of the CDR3 is 13 residues. Trimming removed 2 bases at V and 12 bases at J, with 13 bases between. The germline V gene encodes CDR1 SGHDN and CDR2 FVKESK. The CDR3 sequence: CASSQHLKSELFF. For the CDR3, the DNA is TGTGCCAGCAGCCAACACTTAAAAAGTGAACTGTTTTTT.

The V call is TRBV13, the J call TRBJ2-1, with 8 nucleotides matching TRBD2. The trim removed 6 bases at V and 2 bases at J, leaving 12 bases unmatched. The CDR3 length is 17 residues. Germline V gene sequence: CDR1 PRHDT, CDR2 FYEKMQ (reference sequence). The CDR3 coding sequence is TGTGCCAGCAGTTTGATGCTCCCGGGACTAGCCTACAATGAGCAGTTCTTC. It translates to CASSLMLPGLAYNEQFF.

This clone showed up just a few times. The J gene is TRBJ2-5, the V gene TRBV7-2, with 9 bases identical to TRBD2. The V gene end was trimmed by 5 bases and the J gene end by 1 base; junction bases not matched to a gene: 5. Germline CDR1 SGHTA, CDR2 FQGNSA. This CDR3 is 15 amino acids long. The CDR3 loop is CASSPWRGGQETQYF. The CDR3 DNA reads TGTGCCAGCAGCCCATGGCGGGGGGGCCAAGAGACCCAGTACTTC.

This chain uses TRBV6-5 with TRBJ2-7; D may be TRBD1 (6 bases). V lost 2 bases and J 0 bases, leaving 8 bases between the germline ends. CDR3 length: 14 residues. Per the germline V gene, CDR1 is MNHEY and CDR2 is SVGAGI. The CDR3 is CASSYGQSSYEQYF. CDR3 bases: TGTGCCAGCAGTTACGGACAGAGCTCCTACGAGCAGTACTTC.

The J gene is TRBJ1-2, the V gene TRBV5-1; maybe TRBD1 (5 bases). The CDR3 consists of 12 residues. The V end lost 10 bases, the J end lost 7 bases, and 17 bases lay between the germline ends. The germline CDR1 and CDR2 sequences are SGHRS and YFSETQ. CDR3 in amino acids: CAVNSPGSGYTF. The CDR3 DNA sequence: TGCGCCGTTAACTCTCCAGGGAGTGGCTACACCTTC.

This chain links TRBV4-3 with TRBJ1-4, with no clear D. The germline V and J ends were trimmed by 2 bases and 4 bases, with 14 bases remaining between them. The CDR3 spans 16 residues. Germline assignment: CDR1 LGHNA and CDR2 YSLEER. CDR3 protein: CASSQLIVQHNEKLFF. The CDR3 coding sequence is TGCGCCAGCAGCCAATTAATAGTACAGCATAATGAAAAACTGTTTTTT.

This clone appeared a few times. The gene calls are TRBV4-1 and TRBJ2-7; maybe TRBD2 (6 bases). The ends were cut back, 3 bases at V and 1 base at J, with 10 bases in the middle. This CDR3 has 14 amino acids. CDR1 is MGHRA, CDR2 YSYEKL, per germline. CDR3: CASSQWRVSYEQYF. CDR3 nucleotides: TGCGCCAGCAGCCAGTGGAGGGTATCCTACGAGCAGTACTTC.

This chain connects TRBV4-2 to TRBJ1-5; D possibly corresponds to TRBD1 (6 bases). CDR3 length equals 18 residues. Germline V gene sequence: CDR1 LGHNA, CDR2 YNFKEQ. The V end lost 0 bases, the J end lost 0 bases, and 15 bases lay between the germline ends. In DNA form, the CDR3 reads TGTGCCAGCAGCCAAGATATAAGGGGGGGGATTAGCAATCAGCCCCAGCATTTT. Residues: CASSQDIRGGISNQPQHF.

The V gene is TRBV5-4, the J gene TRBJ2-1; 11 bases fit TRBD1. This CDR3 is built from 15 residues. Germline V gene data show CDR1 as SGHNT and CDR2 as YYREEE (reference sequence). With 4 bases clipped from V and 4 bases from J, the junction kept 4 bases outside the gene matches. The CDR3: CASSQGTGGYNEQFF. CDR3 coding DNA: TGTGCCAGCAGCCAGGGGACAGGGGGTTACAATGAGCAGTTCTTC.

The chain recombines TRBV4-1 with TRBJ2-7; 9 nucleotides line up with TRBD2. The trim removed 0 bases at V and 4 bases at J, leaving 13 bases unmatched. Germline loops: CDR1 MGHRA, CDR2 YSYEKL. The CDR3 totals 18 residues. The CDR3 loop is CASSQEGLAGAHPYEQYF. CDR3 coding DNA: TGCGCCAGCAGCCAAGAGGGACTAGCTGGGGCGCATCCATACGAGCAGTACTTC.

The chain employs TRBV4-1 and TRBJ2-7, with a tentative D call TRBD2 (6 bases). Germline V gene data show CDR1 as MGHRA and CDR2 as YSYEKL. V lost 3 bases and J lost 8, with 20 bases in between. The length of the CDR3 is 15 residues. This chain's CDR3 is CASSHPGLNPTQQYF. CDR3 nucleotide sequence: TGCGCCAGCAGCCACCCCGGACTAAATCCTACGCAGCAGTACTTC.

This chain links TRBV5-1 with TRBJ1-1; D remains ambiguous. Per germline, CDR1 SGHRS and CDR2 YFSETQ. The CDR3 runs 13 residues. Trimming shortened V by 0 bases and J by 1 base, and 4 bases separated the two germline ends. DNA of the CDR3: TGCGCCAGCAGCTTGGAAGGGAACACTGAAGCTTTCTTT. It codes for CASSLEGNTEAFF.

The J gene is TRBJ1-2, the V gene TRBV10-1; possible D gene TRBD1, 5 bases. V lost 3 bases to trimming and J lost 4 bases, with 15 bases between them. Germline V CDR1 and CDR2: WNHNN, SYGVQD (reference sequence). This CDR3 is 15 amino acids long. The CDR3 reads CASSDIVQDGYGYTF. DNA of the CDR3: TGCGCCAGCAGTGACATTGTACAGGATGGCTATGGCTACACCTTC.

J is TRBJ1-1 and V is TRBV4-1; tentatively, D is TRBD1 (6 bases). Trimming took off 0 bases at V and 5 bases at J, with 10 bases between the two ends. Germline CDR1 MGHRA, CDR2 YSYEKL. The CDR3 totals 14 residues. The CDR3 region is CASSQDERGTEAFF. DNA for the CDR3: TGCGCCAGCAGCCAAGATGAAAGGGGGACTGAAGCTTTCTTT.

This clone was observed once. This chain connects TRBV5-1 to TRBJ1-6; TRBD1 agrees at 9 bases. CDR3 size: 15 residues. Trimming at V came to 0 bases and at J to 9 bases, leaving 4 bases not matched to a gene. Germline V gene sequence: CDR1 SGHRS, CDR2 YFSETQ. The CDR3 DNA reads TGCGCCAGCAGCTTGGAAACAGGGGGCAGTTCACCCCTCCACTTT. It codes for CASSLETGGSSPLHF.

The rearrangement joins TRBV6-1 to TRBJ2-4; TRBD1 agrees at 10 bases. The trim removed 2 bases at V and 1 base at J, leaving 2 bases unmatched. Germline V gene sequence: CDR1 MNHNS, CDR2 SASEGT. The CDR3 consists of 16 residues. CDR3 in amino acids: CASSEPGQGAKNIQYF. The CDR3 nucleotides are TGTGCCAGCAGTGAACCGGGACAGGGGGCCAAAAACATTCAGTACTTC.

The rearrangement uses TRBV6-5 and TRBJ2-4; TRBD2 might be the D (5 bases). CDR1 and CDR2 (germline): MNHEY, SVGAGI. Trimming shortened V by 2 bases and J by 3 bases, and 11 bases separated the two germline ends. The CDR3 sequence is 15 residues long. Written as DNA, the CDR3 is TGTGCCAGCAGTTACGGAGGCCTCAGCAAAAACATTCAGTACTTC. Residues: CASSYGGLSKNIQYF.

The V call is TRBV5-1, the J call TRBJ2-3, with 7 positions matching TRBD1. The CDR3 has 16 residues. Germline trimming cut 0 bases from V and 0 bases from J; bases unmatched to any gene: 4. Germline-derived CDR1 and CDR2 are SGHRS and YFSETQ. The DNA for the CDR3 is TGCGCCAGCAGCTTGGTAGGGACAGCTAGCACAGATACGCAGTATTTT. Translating gives CASSLVGTASTDTQYF.